This passage covers 28 T cell receptor beta chains from one sample sequenced in a study of T cells in localized non-small cell lung cancer. Libraries were prepared by immunoSEQ multiplex PCR; TCRdb keeps only in-frame clonotypes and omits some of them. The table includes 100,000 to 150,000 clones, around 89% detected once. The source material was peripheral blood, sampled before any cancer treatment. These receptors all come from a female donor of 60 years or more with stage I lung adenocarcinoma.

This clone was counted only a few times. The gene calls are TRBV27 and TRBJ1-5; 7 bases fit TRBD1. The V segment lost 6 bases and the J segment 7 bases; nucleotides outside the gene matches: 6. Looked up from germline, CDR1 is MNHEY and CDR2 is SMNVEV (reference sequence). The CDR3 spans 13 residues. The CDR3 DNA reads as TGTGCCAGCAGCCCTGACAGGGAACAGCCCCAGCATTTT. This translates into CASSPDREQPQHF.

The rearrangement joins TRBV29-1 to TRBJ2-3; D unresolved. The CDR3 length is 12 residues. V was cut by 3 bases and J by 1 base, with 5 bases left in between. Germline values: CDR1 SQVTM, CDR2 ANQGSEA. DNA of the CDR3: TGCAGCGTTGATGAAGGCACAGATACGCAGTATTTT. Encoded protein: CSVDEGTDTQYF.

A few counts support this clone. The rearrangement uses TRBV18 and TRBJ1-3, with D tentatively TRBD1 (5 bases). V lost 4 bases and J lost 0, with 10 bases in between. The CDR3 has 15 amino acids. CDR1 and CDR2 from the germline V gene are KGHSH and LQKENI. The CDR3 region is CASSLQGSSGNTIYF. The CDR3 region has the DNA TGTGCCAGCTCACTTCAGGGTTCCTCTGGAAACACCATATATTTT.

The V call is TRBV2, the J call TRBJ1-6, with no clear D. V dropped 1 base and J dropped 5 bases, with 12 bases sitting between them. The CDR3 has 16 residues. Germline V gives CDR1 SNHLY, CDR2 FYNNEI. DNA for the CDR3: TGTGCCAGCAGTGAAGTGTCAGAAACGGATAATTCACCCCTCCACTTT. It yields the protein CASSEVSETDNSPLHF.

The chain couples TRBV19 to TRBJ1-5, with D perhaps TRBD1 (5 bases). The CDR3 has 13 amino acids. V lost 0 bases and J 9 bases, leaving 9 bases between the germline ends. In germline, CDR1 is LNHDA, CDR2 SQIVND (reference sequence). In nucleotides, the CDR3 is TGTGCCAGTAGTATAGAGAGGGGAACGCCCCAGCATTTT. It encodes CASSIERGTPQHF.

The CDR3 DNA follows: TGCGCCAGCAGTGAGTGGGGGCTAGCGGCAGACAATGAGCAGTTCTTC. Its translation is CASSEWGLAADNEQFF. J is TRBJ2-1 and V is TRBV10-2; possibly TRBD2 for D (7 bases). Trimming removed 1 base from V and 5 bases from J, with 15 bases in between. Looked up from germline, CDR1 is WSHSY and CDR2 is SAAADI. The CDR3 spans 16 residues.

The rearrangement links TRBV10-2 to TRBJ2-7, with D perhaps TRBD1 (5 bases). CDR3 length: 13 residues. The germline gives CDR1 WSHSY, CDR2 SAAADI. V lost 8 bases to trimming and J lost 3 bases, with 14 bases between them. CDR3 residues: CASVKAGYYEQYF. The CDR3 DNA reads TGCGCCAGCGTTAAGGCAGGGTACTACGAGCAGTACTTC.

The chain joins TRBV27 to TRBJ2-3; TRBD2 might be the D (6 bases). V was cut by 5 bases and J by 4 bases, with 13 bases left in between. The germline V gene encodes CDR1 MNHEY and CDR2 SMNVEV (reference sequence). This CDR3 spans 14 amino acids. CDR3 sequence (DNA): TGTGCCAGCAGTCAGCCCGGGACTCCAGATACGCAGTATTTT. The encoded protein is CASSQPGTPDTQYF.

There are a few counts of this clone. DNA for the CDR3: TGTGCCAGCAGCTTAGGGGACCCTCGCTCCTACGAGCAGTACTTC. It translates to CASSLGDPRSYEQYF. The gene calls are TRBV7-9 and TRBJ2-7; either TRBD1 or TRBD2 may fit D (5 bases each). The CDR3 contains 15 residues. V lost 1 base, J lost 0 bases, and 10 bases lay in between. Germline CDR1 SEHNR, CDR2 FQNEAQ (reference sequence).

The V call is TRBV2, the J call TRBJ1-5, with unresolved D. The V end was cut by 6 bases, the J end by 3 bases, with 12 bases between. CDR1 is SNHLY and CDR2 is FYNNEI in the germline V gene. This CDR3 comprises 14 residues. CDR3 protein: CASRPDTINQPQHF. As DNA, the CDR3 is TGTGCCAGCAGGCCTGACACGATCAATCAGCCCCAGCATTTT.

This clone was seen only once. The genes are TRBV6-4 and TRBJ2-2; a weak D match, TRBD2 (6 bases). The CDR3 consists of 15 residues. Trimming cost V 6 bases and J 5 bases, with 16 bases left between them. Germline V gene lookup returns CDR1 MRHNA and CDR2 SNTAGT. CDR3 sequence (DNA): TGTGCCAGCAGATCGGGACTCCTAGGGACCGGGGAGCTGTTTTTT. Translation gives CASRSGLLGTGELFF.

On this clone itself: An end of the junction differs from the germline gene, which may be a read error. The rearrangement links TRBV5-1 to TRBJ2-2; TRBD1 might be the D (6 bases). Germline CDR1 and CDR2: SGHRS and YFSETQ. This CDR3 contains 15 residues. The CDR3 DNA is TGCGCCAGCAGAAGGACAGTCGGGAACGCCGGGGAGCTGTTTTTT. Its protein is CASRRTVGNAGELFF.

The chain uses TRBV28 and TRBJ2-1; D is uncertain. Germline V gene data show CDR1 as MDHEN and CDR2 as SYDVKM. The CDR3 covers 15 residues. Trimming stripped 3 bases from V and 7 bases from J, with 16 bases between. The CDR3 spells CASSFLTSTRNEQFF. CDR3 nucleotides: TGTGCCAGCAGTTTCCTCACGTCGACACGGAATGAGCAGTTCTTC.

The chain recombines TRBV7-2 with TRBJ1-1, with no clear D. This CDR3 comprises 14 residues. Germline CDR1 SGHTA, CDR2 FQGNSA. Trimming cost V 1 base and J 4 bases, with 10 bases left between them. The chain's CDR3 is CASSLVKGITEAFF. The CDR3 DNA reads as TGTGCCAGCAGCTTAGTGAAGGGAATCACTGAAGCTTTCTTT.

The chain combines TRBV5-1 with TRBJ2-7; maybe TRBD1 (6 bases). CDR1 and CDR2 (germline): SGHRS, YFSETQ. Trimming removed 2 bases at V and 2 bases at J, with 11 bases between. CDR3 length equals 14 residues. Here the CDR3 DNA reads TGCGCCAGCAGCTTAGGGACAAGGGCCTACGAGCAGTACTTC. Its translation is CASSLGTRAYEQYF. Full variable domain (remainder filled in from reference TRBV5-1 and TRBJ2-7): KAGVTQTPRYLIKTRGQQVTLSCSPISGHRSVSWYQQTPGQGLQFLFEYFSETQRNKGNFPGRFSGRQFSNSRSEMNVSTLELGDSALYLCASSLGTRAYEQYFGPGTRLTVT.

The chain employs TRBV6-6 and TRBJ2-7, with TRBD2 matching over 9 bases. The V and J ends lost 5 bases and 3 bases, in that order; junction bases with no gene match: 8. CDR3 length: 15 residues. Per the germline V gene, CDR1 is MNHNY and CDR2 is SVGAGI (reference sequence). The CDR3 sequence is CASSDPLAGNYEQYF. CDR3 sequence (DNA): TGTGCCAGCAGTGACCCTCTAGCGGGAAACTACGAGCAGTACTTC.

V gene TRBV19 combines with J gene TRBJ2-7; D perhaps matches TRBD1 (5 bases). Germline V gene data show CDR1 as LNHDA and CDR2 as SQIVND (reference sequence). This CDR3 comprises 13 residues. V was pared by 9 bases and J by 4 bases, with 16 bases between. CDR3 in amino acids: CASTGPILYEQYF. The CDR3, as DNA: TGTGCCAGCACAGGACCTATTCTTTACGAGCAGTACTTC.

V usage is TRBV30 and J usage is TRBJ1-3, with D maybe TRBD1 (6 bases). V dropped 0 bases and J dropped 3 bases, with 12 bases sitting between them. CDR1 is GTSNPN and CDR2 is SVGIG in the germline V gene (reference sequence). The CDR3 runs to 15 residues. CDR3 protein: CAWSVWGGLGNTIYF. As DNA, the CDR3 is TGTGCCTGGAGTGTTTGGGGGGGGCTTGGAAACACCATATATTTT.

This chain joins TRBV19 and TRBJ2-3; 11 positions match TRBD2. Germline CDR1 LNHDA, CDR2 SQIVND (reference sequence). The junction had 10 bases not matched to a gene; V was cut back by 5 bases and J by 9 bases. There are 15 residues in the CDR3. The CDR3 region has the DNA TGTGCCAGTAGTGGTAGCGGGAGGGCCGAAGAGACGCAGTATTTT. Translating it yields CASSGSGRAEETQYF.

The chain couples TRBV5-6 to TRBJ2-1; no definite D call. The CDR3 covers 14 residues. The germline V gene has CDR1 SGHDT and CDR2 YYEEEE. Trimming took off 0 bases at V and 8 bases at J, with 12 bases between the two ends. Here the CDR3 DNA reads TGTGCCAGCAGCTTGGCTGGGCCTGGGGATGAGCAGTTCTTC. It specifies CASSLAGPGDEQFF.

The chain carries TRBV5-5 and TRBJ2-1; 10 nucleotides agree with TRBD2. Looked up from germline, CDR1 is SGHKS and CDR2 is YYEKEE (reference sequence). The CDR3 runs 19 residues. V trimming: 0 bases; J trimming: 8 bases; junction bases outside the gene matches: 17. CDR3 residues: CASSLEGRPSGRVQDEQFF. The DNA of the CDR3 is TGTGCCAGCAGCTTGGAGGGCCGACCCAGCGGGAGGGTTCAGGATGAGCAGTTCTTC.

This clone showed up just a few times. The chain combines TRBV11-2 with TRBJ1-2; 7 bases match TRBD1. The trim removed 0 bases at V and 4 bases at J, leaving 11 bases unmatched. Per the germline V gene, CDR1 is SGHAT and CDR2 is FQNNGV. The CDR3 is made up of 17 amino acids. The CDR3 DNA reads as TGTGCCAGCAGCTTAGATCATCGACAGGGAGAAGGCTATGGCTACACCTTC. It translates to CASSLDHRQGEGYGYTF.

This chain links TRBV2 with TRBJ2-3; 14 bases match TRBD2. The CDR3 consists of 14 residues. Unmatched junction bases numbered 6, after V lost 5 bases and J lost 11 bases. Germline CDR1 reads SNHLY; CDR2 reads FYNNEI. CDR3 loop: CASSSGLAGGLQYF. The CDR3 coding sequence is TGTGCCAGCAGTTCCGGACTAGCGGGGGGATTGCAGTATTTT.

The chain has TRBV15 and TRBJ1-3; the D is unclear. V gave up 0 bases and J gave up 9 bases, with 15 bases separating them. CDR1 is LNHNV, CDR2 YYDKDF, per germline (reference sequence). This CDR3 comprises 15 residues. The CDR3 loop reads CATSRDGSVPGTIYF. Here the CDR3 DNA reads TGTGCCACCAGCAGAGACGGGTCAGTTCCAGGCACCATATATTTT.

The rearrangement uses TRBV18 and TRBJ2-5; D gene unclear. Germline CDR1 KGHSH, CDR2 LQKENI. Trimming took off 2 bases at V and 7 bases at J, with 5 bases between the two ends. The CDR3 loop spans 11 amino acids. CDR3 loop: CASSPDGTQYF. CDR3 sequence (DNA): TGTGCCAGCTCACCAGACGGGACCCAGTACTTC.

This clone was recorded only once. This rearrangement joins TRBV2 to TRBJ2-3; D might be TRBD1 or TRBD2, each matching 5 bases. This CDR3 contains 15 residues. V lost 2 bases, J lost 7 bases, and 16 bases lay in between. Germline CDR1 is SNHLY and CDR2 is FYNNEI. CDR3 nucleotides: TGTGCCAGCAGTGAATACCGGGGCATCGTGTATACGCAGTATTTT. Protein product: CASSEYRGIVYTQYF. Using reference TRBV2 and TRBJ2-3 for the parts outside the CDR3, the full variable domain is EPEVTQTPSHQVTQMGQEVILRCVPISNHLYFYWYRQILGQKVEFLVSFYNNEISEKSEIFDDQFSVERPDGSNFTLKIRSTKLEDSAMYFCASSEYRGIVYTQYFGPGTRLTVL.

V usage is TRBV2 and J usage is TRBJ2-3; D not certain. V was clipped by 8 bases and J by 2 bases, with 14 bases between them. The CDR3 is 14 residues long. CDR1 is SNHLY and CDR2 is FYNNEI in the germline V gene. The CDR3 loop reads CASGFPQTTDTQYF. The CDR3 nucleotides read TGTGCCAGCGGGTTCCCCCAAACCACAGATACGCAGTATTTT.

This clone was seen only a few times. This chain joins TRBV10-2 and TRBJ2-1; no reliable D call. V dropped 4 bases and J dropped 0 bases, with 7 bases sitting between them. The germline CDR1 and CDR2 sequences are WSHSY and SAAADI. The length of the CDR3 is 14 residues. CDR3 loop: CASSVMGSYNEQFF. In nucleotides, the CDR3 is TGCGCCAGCAGTGTGATGGGCTCCTACAATGAGCAGTTCTTC.